Presented here are 21 T cell receptor beta chains from one specimen sequenced in a study of T cell responses to AZD1222 COVID-19 vaccine. Clones were sequenced by immunoSEQ multiplex PCR, and TCRdb holds only the in-frame ones, with some missing. The data show roughly 80,000 clones, with around four fifths seen just once and 2.9% held by the top ten. This sample comprised peripheral blood, obtained on day 0 of AZD1222 vaccination. The source is an adult in good health.

The rearrangement joins TRBV6-5 to TRBJ1-3, with D hard to call. The germline CDR1 and CDR2 sequences are MNHEY and SVGAGI. V lost 5 bases and J lost 4, with 9 bases in between. The CDR3 extends over 13 amino acids. CDR3 DNA: TGTGCCAGCAGTCGAGACGGCGGAAACACCATATATTTT. Translation: CASSRDGGNTIYF.

This sequence joins TRBV3-1 (or the pseudogene TRBV3-2) and TRBJ2-6, with 9 bases fitting TRBD2. Germline loops: CDR1 LGHDT, CDR2 YNNKEL (reference sequence). With 0 bases clipped from V and 3 bases from J, the junction kept 9 bases outside the gene matches. CDR3 length: 19 residues. CDR3 loop: CASSQDSIAGVSGANVLTF. The DNA of the CDR3 is TGTGCCAGCAGCCAAGATTCGATAGCGGGAGTAAGTGGGGCCAACGTCCTGACTTTC.

This clone has only one observation. This chain connects TRBV2 to TRBJ2-1; D not resolved. The ends were cut back, 0 bases at V and 13 bases at J, with 10 bases in the middle. Germline-derived CDR1 and CDR2 are SNHLY and FYNNEI. The CDR3 is 12 amino acids. CDR3 sequence (DNA): TGTGCCAGCAGTGAAGCCCTTAGTTTCCAGTTCTTC. Translating gives CASSEALSFQFF.

The chain recombines TRBV7-9 with TRBJ1-2; D gene unclear. Trimming took off 4 bases at V and 4 bases at J, with 13 bases between the two ends. Germline-derived CDR1 and CDR2 are SEHNR and FQNEAQ (reference sequence). This CDR3 spans 14 amino acids. CDR3: CASSSTTDGYGYTF. In DNA, the CDR3 is TGTGCCAGCAGCTCAACTACTGACGGCTATGGCTACACCTTC.

The chain recombines TRBV10-3 with TRBJ2-1; the match to TRBD2 covers 8 bases. Trimming took 4 bases from V and 9 from J; bases not matched to a gene: 11. This CDR3 contains 15 residues. Germline V gene sequence: CDR1 ENHRY, CDR2 SYGVKD. The CDR3 DNA sequence: TGTGCCATCAGTGTGATCGAGCGGGGGATAGGTGAGCAGTTCTTC. Encoded protein: CAISVIERGIGEQFF.

The chain employs TRBV7-3 and TRBJ2-1; 11 bases fit TRBD2. J was trimmed by 8 bases and V by 5 bases; bases with no gene match: 5. The germline gives CDR1 SGHTA, CDR2 FQGTGA. This CDR3 comprises 14 residues. Here the CDR3 DNA reads TGTGCCAGCAGCAATAGCGGGGGGGCCGATGAGCAGTTCTTC. Protein product: CASSNSGGADEQFF.

This clone has a single count. The chain employs TRBV2 and TRBJ2-3, with 12 bases identical to TRBD2. J was trimmed by 0 bases and V by 5 bases; bases with no gene match: 3. This CDR3 is 16 amino acids long. Germline V gene lookup returns CDR1 SNHLY and CDR2 FYNNEI. The DNA of the CDR3 is TGTGCCAGCAGTCCACTAGCGGGAGGTAGCACAGATACGCAGTATTTT. Translation: CASSPLAGGSTDTQYF.

The genes are TRBV11-2 and TRBJ2-5; 8 bases are a match to TRBD1. V shed 8 bases and J 5 bases; nucleotides not matched to a gene: 7. Germline V gene data show CDR1 as SGHAT and CDR2 as FQNNGV. The CDR3 has 13 amino acids. This CDR3 reads CASGTGQAETQYF. CDR3 sequence (DNA): TGTGCCAGCGGTACGGGACAGGCGGAGACCCAGTACTTC.

The V gene is TRBV6-1, the J gene TRBJ2-7, with TRBD2 matching 9 bases. The germline V gene has CDR1 MNHNS and CDR2 SASEGT. The ends lost 3 bases at V and 3 bases at J; junction bases unmatched: 12. This CDR3 region has 17 residues. The CDR3 protein is CASSDGGGLAAVYEQYF. The DNA of the CDR3 is TGTGCCAGCAGTGACGGGGGGGGACTAGCTGCCGTCTACGAGCAGTACTTC.

The chain is built from TRBV2 and TRBJ1-5; a weak D match, TRBD1 (6 bases). Trimming shortened V by 4 bases and J by 1 base, and 14 bases separated the two germline ends. Per germline, CDR1 SNHLY and CDR2 FYNNEI. This CDR3 comprises 16 residues. As DNA, the CDR3 is TGTGCCAGCAGTGGCCCGGCGGGGGCGAGCAATCAGCCCCAGCATTTT. Its protein is CASSGPAGASNQPQHF.

In this sample, this clone turned up a few times. The genes are TRBV7-2 and TRBJ2-3; 11 bases agree with TRBD2. This CDR3 has 17 amino acids. The V gene end was trimmed by 0 bases and the J gene end by 8 bases; junction bases not matched to a gene: 10. Germline-derived CDR1 and CDR2 are SGHTA and FQGNSA. The CDR3 nucleotides read TGTGCCAGCAGCTTAGCGCTTTTACTAGCGGGAGATAGTACGCAGTATTTT. Its protein is CASSLALLLAGDSTQYF.

V and J are TRBV6-2 or TRBV6-3 and TRBJ2-1; D ambiguous. The CDR3 is 12 amino acids. CDR1 is MNHEY and CDR2 is SVGEGT in the germline V gene. The V gene lost 0 bases and the J gene lost 7 bases, with 4 bases spanning the gap. CDR3 amino acids: CASSYSMNEQFF. The CDR3 DNA reads TGTGCCAGCAGTTACTCCATGAATGAGCAGTTCTTC.

The chain uses TRBV2 and TRBJ1-1; D not resolved. This CDR3 is 13 amino acids long. Trimming took off 9 bases at V and 0 bases at J, with 11 bases between the two ends. Germline assignment: CDR1 SNHLY and CDR2 FYNNEI. CDR3 sequence (DNA): TGTGCCAGTACGTCTTCGATGAACACTGAAGCTTTCTTT. Protein product: CASTSSMNTEAFF.

The chain carries TRBV9 and TRBJ2-5; 9 bases map to TRBD2. Trimming removed 0 bases from V and 4 bases from J; junction bases left unmatched: 7. CDR1 is SGDLS, CDR2 YYNGEE, per germline. This CDR3 has 16 residues. The CDR3 loop reads CASSVGTSGGTETQYF. Here the CDR3 DNA reads TGTGCCAGCAGCGTAGGGACCAGCGGGGGGACAGAGACCCAGTACTTC.

V is TRBV18 and J is TRBJ2-5; D is unclear. Germline V gene data show CDR1 as KGHSH and CDR2 as LQKENI. Trimming pared 3 bases from V and 1 base from J, leaving 6 bases between. The CDR3 totals 13 residues. For the CDR3, the DNA is TGTGCCAGCTCACCCACCTCCCAAGAGACCCAGTACTTC. This codes for CASSPTSQETQYF.

The chain employs TRBV12-5 and TRBJ1-1, with D possibly matching TRBD1 (6 bases). V lost 7 bases to trimming and J lost 3 bases, with 21 bases between them. The CDR3 is 16 residues long. Germline V gives CDR1 LGHNT, CDR2 FRNRAP. For the CDR3, the DNA is TGTGCTAGTGCCCTGCGGCCGGGGGGCTGGTACACTGAAGCTTTCTTT. Translated: CASALRPGGWYTEAFF.

The rearrangement uses TRBV15 and TRBJ2-5; D call uncertain. The CDR3 covers 14 residues. The germline CDR1 and CDR2 sequences are LNHNV and YYDKDF (reference sequence). The V and J ends lost 0 bases and 5 bases respectively, with 10 bases between them. CDR3 DNA sequence: TGTGCCACCAGCAGAGAGGATACTGGCGAGACCCAGTACTTC. It is translated as CATSREDTGETQYF. Full variable domain (remainder filled in from reference TRBV15 and TRBJ2-5): DAMVIQNPRYQVTQFGKPVTLSCSQTLNHNVMYWYQQKSSQAPKLLFHYYDKDFNNEADTPDNFQSRRPNTSFCFLDIRSPGLGDTAMYLCATSREDTGETQYFGPGTRLLVL.

The chain links TRBV7-9 to TRBJ2-7; D remains unclear. Germline values: CDR1 SEHNR, CDR2 FQNEAQ (reference sequence). Trimming removed 5 bases at V and 3 bases at J, with 17 bases between. The CDR3 consists of 15 residues. The CDR3 spells CASSPRVNPYYEQYF. The CDR3 DNA reads as TGTGCCAGCAGCCCTAGAGTTAACCCTTACTACGAGCAGTACTTC.

The chain is built from TRBV7-9 and TRBJ1-2; 7 bases line up with TRBD1. CDR1 is SEHNR and CDR2 is FQNEAQ in the germline V gene (reference sequence). After removal of 7 bases from V and 7 bases from J, the junction contained 9 bases not matched to a gene. This CDR3 comprises 13 residues. The CDR3 region is CASTKEGAGGYTF. The CDR3 DNA follows: TGTGCCAGCACCAAAGAGGGGGCGGGTGGCTACACCTTC.

V usage is TRBV29-1 and J usage is TRBJ1-2; D uncertain. V lost 4 bases to trimming and J lost 7 bases, with 10 bases between them. Germline V gives CDR1 SQVTM, CDR2 ANQGSEA. CDR3 length: 11 amino acids. The CDR3 sequence: CSVGPVGGYTF. DNA of the CDR3: TGCAGCGTTGGACCCGTAGGTGGCTACACCTTC.

This clone is a singleton in its sample. The rearrangement joins TRBV6-5 to TRBJ2-3, with TRBD2 as a possible D gene (5 bases). The CDR3 has 13 amino acids. V was cut by 2 bases and J by 5 bases, with 8 bases left in between. Looked up from germline, CDR1 is MNHEY and CDR2 is SVGAGI. In nucleotides, the CDR3 is TGTGCCAGCAGTTACCCGGGGAGAGATACGCAGTATTTT. Its protein product is CASSYPGRDTQYF.